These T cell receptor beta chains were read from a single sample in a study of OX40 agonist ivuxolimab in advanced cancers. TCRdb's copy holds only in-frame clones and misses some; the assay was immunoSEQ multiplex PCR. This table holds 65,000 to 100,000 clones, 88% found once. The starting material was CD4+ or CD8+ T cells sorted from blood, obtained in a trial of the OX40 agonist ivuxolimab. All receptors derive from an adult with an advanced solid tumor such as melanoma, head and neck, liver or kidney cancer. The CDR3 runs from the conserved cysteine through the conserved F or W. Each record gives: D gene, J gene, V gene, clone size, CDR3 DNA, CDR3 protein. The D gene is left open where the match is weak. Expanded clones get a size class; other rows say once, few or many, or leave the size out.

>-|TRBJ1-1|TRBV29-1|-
TGCAGCGTTGTTGTGAACACTGAAGCTTTCTTT
CSVVVNTEAFF
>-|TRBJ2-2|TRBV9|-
TGTGCCAGCAGCGGCCTGGGTGTAGACACCGGGGAGCTGTTTTTT
CASSGLGVDTGELFF
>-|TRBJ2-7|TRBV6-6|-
TGTGCCAGCAGCCGGGCCCATCCGGGTGAGCAGTACTTC
CASSRAHPGEQYF
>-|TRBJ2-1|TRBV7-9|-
TGTGCCAGCAGCTTCCCGGGACAAGAGGGATTTCCAGTGCTTTTTCAGCAGTTCTTC
CASSFPGQEGFPVLFQQFF
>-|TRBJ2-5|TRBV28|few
TGTGCCAGCAGTCCGCCTAGGCGGGAGACCCAGTACTTC
CASSPPRRETQYF
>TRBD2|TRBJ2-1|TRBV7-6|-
TGTGCCACTACGGGACTAGCGGGTCGGAACAATGAGCAGTTCTTC
CATTGLAGRNNEQFF
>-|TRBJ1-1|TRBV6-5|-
TGTGCCAGCATCAGCCGGGAGGGGAGCACTGAAGCTTTCTTT
CASISREGSTEAFF
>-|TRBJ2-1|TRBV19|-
TGTGCCAGTCAACAGGGCGAATCAAATGAGCAGTTCTTC
CASQQGESNEQFF
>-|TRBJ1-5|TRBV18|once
TGTGCCAGCTCACCACCTGGGGCGCGGGGGCATCAGCCCCAGCATTTT
CASSPPGARGHQPQHF
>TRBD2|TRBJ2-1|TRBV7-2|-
TGTGCCAGCCGTAAAGCGGGAGGGGGGGATGAGCAGTTCTTC
CASRKAGGGDEQFF
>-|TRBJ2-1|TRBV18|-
TGTGCCAGCTCACCACCGGTCCGCGGGACTTACAATGAGCAGTTCTTC
CASSPPVRGTYNEQFF
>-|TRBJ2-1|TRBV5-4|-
TGTGCCAGCAGCTTGGCGATGAGCTCCTACAATGAGCAGTTCTTC
CASSLAMSSYNEQFF
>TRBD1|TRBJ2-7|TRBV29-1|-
TGCAGCGGGACAGGGGACTACGAGCAGTACTTC
CSGTGDYEQYF
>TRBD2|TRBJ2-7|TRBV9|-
TGTGCCAGCAGCAGGACTAGCGGGAGTATCTACGAGCAGTACTTC
CASSRTSGSIYEQYF
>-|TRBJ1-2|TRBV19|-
TGTGCCAGTAGTAGACGGACGGACTATGGCTACACCTTC
CASSRRTDYGYTF
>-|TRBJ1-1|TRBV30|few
TGTGCCTGGAGTTCCCCGACCTACGAAAGGGCTGAAGCTTTCTTT
CAWSSPTYERAEAFF
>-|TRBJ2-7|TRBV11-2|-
TGTGCCAGCAGCCGCCGGGATGCCTACGAGCAGTACTTC
CASSRRDAYEQYF
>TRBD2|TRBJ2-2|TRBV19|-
TGTGCCAGCCATCCTTGGTCTAGCGGAACTACCGGGGAGCTGTTTTTT
CASHPWSSGTTGELFF
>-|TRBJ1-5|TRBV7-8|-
TGTGCCAGCAGCCATCAGCCCCAGCATTTT
CASSHQPQHF
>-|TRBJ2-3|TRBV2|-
TGTGCCAGCACCCGGGACATGGACCGAGATACGCAGTATTTT
CASTRDMDRDTQYF
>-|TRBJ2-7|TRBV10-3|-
TGTGCCATCAGTGACCCACAGGAGCCCTACGAGCAGTACTTC
CAISDPQEPYEQYF
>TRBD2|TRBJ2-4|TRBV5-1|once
TGCGCCAGCAGCCCGCTGACTAGCGGACCGGAAAACATTCAGTACTTC
CASSPLTSGPENIQYF
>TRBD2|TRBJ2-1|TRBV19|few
TGTGCCAGTAGTCTGGTGGGACTAGCGATCAATGAGCAGTTCTTC
CASSLVGLAINEQFF
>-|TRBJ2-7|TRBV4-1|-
TGCGCCAGCAGCCATCCAGCAGCAGAAAACAACTACGAGCAGTACTTC
CASSHPAAENNYEQYF
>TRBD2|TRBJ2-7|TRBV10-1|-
TGCGCCAGCAGTGAAAAGGGACTAGCGGGAGGGCCGGGACTTTACGAGCAGTACTTC
CASSEKGLAGGPGLYEQYF
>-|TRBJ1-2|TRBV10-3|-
TGTGCCATCAGTGAGTACGGAGATGGCTACACCTTC
CAISEYGDGYTF
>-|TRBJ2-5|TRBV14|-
TGTGCCAGCAGCCAGGGATTGAGCGGAGGAGAGACCCAGTACTTC
CASSQGLSGGETQYF
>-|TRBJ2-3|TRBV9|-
TGTGCCAGCAGCGTAGGATACCCAGATACGCAGTATTTT
CASSVGYPDTQYF
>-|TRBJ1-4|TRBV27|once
TGTGCCAGCAGTTTCCGCCCTGGTGAAAAACTGTTTTTT
CASSFRPGEKLFF
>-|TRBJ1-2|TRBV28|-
TGTGCCAGCAGTTTAGGGTCAGGGACACACTATGGCTACACCTTC
CASSLGSGTHYGYTF
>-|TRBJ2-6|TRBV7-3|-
TGTGCCAGCAGCCCGGAGGTGGGGGCCAACGTCCTGACTTTC
CASSPEVGANVLTF
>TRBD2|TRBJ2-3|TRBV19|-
TGTGCCAGTAGTATTCTCCGTACCGGGAGGGCCTCAGATACGCAGTATTTT
CASSILRTGRASDTQYF
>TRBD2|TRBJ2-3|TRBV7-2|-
TGTGCCAGCAGCTCTCGACTAGCGGGAGGAATAGATACGCAGTATTTT
CASSSRLAGGIDTQYF
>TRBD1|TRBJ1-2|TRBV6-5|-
TGTGCCAGCAGATTAACAGGGGGCGCGTGGAGTGGCTACACCTTC
CASRLTGGAWSGYTF
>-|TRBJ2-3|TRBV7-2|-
TGTGCCAGCAGCTTAGGACTATCCCGCACAGATACGCAGTATTTT
CASSLGLSRTDTQYF
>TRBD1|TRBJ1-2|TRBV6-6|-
TGTGCCAGCAGTTACTCGGAGGGGGCGGTTGGCTACACCTTC
CASSYSEGAVGYTF
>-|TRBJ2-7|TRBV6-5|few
TGTGCCAGCAGTTACGTCGGTAGCTCCTACGAGCAGTACTTC
CASSYVGSSYEQYF
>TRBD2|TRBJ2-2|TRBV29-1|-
TGCAGCGTCAGGACTAGCGGGAGGTCCGGGGAGCTGTTTTTT
CSVRTSGRSGELFF
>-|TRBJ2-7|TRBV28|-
TGTGCCAGCAAACACGGCCACGAGCAGTACTTC
CASKHGHEQYF
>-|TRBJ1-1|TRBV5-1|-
TGCGCCAGCACCGACGGCGTTCGGATGAACACTGAAGCTTTCTTT
CASTDGVRMNTEAFF
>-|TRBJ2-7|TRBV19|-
TGTGCCAGTACTGCCCAGAACAACGGGGAGCAGTACTTC
CASTAQNNGEQYF
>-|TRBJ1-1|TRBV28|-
TGTGCCAGCAGTTTCCTTGACATAGGTCAAGCTTTCTTT
CASSFLDIGQAFF
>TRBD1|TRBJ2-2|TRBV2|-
TGTGCCAGCACCTACAGGGGTGGGACCGGGGAGCTGTTTTTT
CASTYRGGTGELFF